This is a list of T cell receptor beta chains from one sample in a study of T cells after yellow fever vaccination. In TCRdb, the 5' RACE reads were re-called with MiXCR into one record per CDR3 protein. This sample has some 560,000 distinct CDR3 sequences; less than 20% occur once, and the top ten carry around an eighth. The specimen was PBMCs, collected 15 days after the yellow fever booster vaccination. These TCRs come from a man aged 25-40 years who received the YFV17D yellow fever vaccine. Both conserved end residues are part of each CDR3. Fields, in order: V gene, D gene, clone size, J gene, CDR3 DNA, CDR3 protein. The D gene is left open where the match is weak. The size of a clone is reported for some rows only, either as once, few or many, or as a class for expanded clones.

V gene: TRBV20-1; D gene: NA; clone size: NA; J gene: TRBJ1-1; CDR3 DNA: TGCAGTATTGTTACTGCGTCTTCTCCGGCTTTCTTT; CDR3 protein: CSIVTASSPAFF
V gene: TRBV28; D gene: NA; clone size: few; J gene: TRBJ2-5; CDR3 DNA: TGTGCCAGCAGCACTGTAAAAAGGGCCCAGTACTTC; CDR3 protein: CASSTVKRAQYF
V gene: TRBV30; D gene: NA; clone size: NA; J gene: TRBJ2-7; CDR3 DNA: TGTGCCTGGATGGGGCAGACCTACGAGCAGTACTTC; CDR3 protein: CAWMGQTYEQYF
V gene: TRBV28; D gene: NA; clone size: few; J gene: TRBJ1-2; CDR3 DNA: TGTGCCAGCAGTACATGGACCGGACCCTTCTTC; CDR3 protein: CASSTWTGPFF
V gene: TRBV29-1; D gene: TRBD2; clone size: few; J gene: TRBJ2-3; CDR3 DNA: TGCAGCGTTGTGAGGCTAGCGGGAGGTGGAGATACGCAGTATTTT; CDR3 protein: CSVVRLAGGGDTQYF
V gene: TRBV19; D gene: NA; clone size: NA; J gene: TRBJ2-6; CDR3 DNA: TGTGCCAGTAGTGGGCCTCGGGGGGCCAACGTCCTGACTTTC; CDR3 protein: CASSGPRGANVLTF
V gene: TRBV24-1; D gene: NA; clone size: many; J gene: TRBJ2-3; CDR3 DNA: TGTGCCACCAGTCTAGGGGGGAGCACAGATACGCAGTATTTT; CDR3 protein: CATSLGGSTDTQYF
V gene: TRBV5-1; D gene: NA; clone size: many; J gene: TRBJ2-7; CDR3 DNA: TGTGCCAGCAGCTTATGGGGCTACGAGCAGTACTTC; CDR3 protein: CASSLWGYEQYF
V gene: TRBV2; D gene: NA; clone size: NA; J gene: TRBJ2-6; CDR3 DNA: TGTGCCAGCAGTGAAGCGGATCCTGGGGCCAACGTCCTGACTTTC; CDR3 protein: CASSEADPGANVLTF
V gene: TRBV7-9; D gene: TRBD2; clone size: few; J gene: TRBJ2-7; CDR3 DNA: TGTGCCAGCAGCTTCGGACTAGCGGGAGGTAAATACGAGCAGTACTTC; CDR3 protein: CASSFGLAGGKYEQYF
V gene: TRBV18; D gene: NA; clone size: NA; J gene: TRBJ2-1; CDR3 DNA: TGTGCCAGCTCACCACCTGCGACACTTGGGGACAATGAGCAGTTCTTC; CDR3 protein: CASSPPATLGDNEQFF
V gene: TRBV7-2; D gene: NA; clone size: NA; J gene: TRBJ2-3; CDR3 DNA: TGTGCCAGCAGCTTAGGCGGCTTAGGCACAGATACGCAGTATTTT; CDR3 protein: CASSLGGLGTDTQYF
V gene: TRBV20-1; D gene: TRBD2; clone size: few; J gene: TRBJ2-1; CDR3 DNA: TGCAGTGCTCTAGCGGGAAGGTCGTACAATGAGCAGTTCTTC; CDR3 protein: CSALAGRSYNEQFF
V gene: TRBV7-2; D gene: NA; clone size: NA; J gene: TRBJ2-5; CDR3 DNA: TGTGCCAGCAGCGCCTACGCTATACAAGAGACCCAGTACTTC; CDR3 protein: CASSAYAIQETQYF
V gene: TRBV9; D gene: NA; clone size: NA; J gene: TRBJ2-7; CDR3 DNA: TGTGCCAGCAGCGTAGTAGGAGAGTCCCACTACGAGCAGTACTTC; CDR3 protein: CASSVVGESHYEQYF
V gene: TRBV28; D gene: TRBD1; clone size: few; J gene: TRBJ1-5; CDR3 DNA: TGTGCCAGCTTTGGGCAGGGGGAAGTTCAGCCCCAGCATTTT; CDR3 protein: CASFGQGEVQPQHF
V gene: TRBV18; D gene: NA; clone size: NA; J gene: TRBJ2-7; CDR3 DNA: TGTGCCAGCTCACCACTTACACAGCTGGGCGAGCAGTACTTC; CDR3 protein: CASSPLTQLGEQYF
V gene: TRBV20-1; D gene: TRBD2; clone size: NA; J gene: TRBJ2-1; CDR3 DNA: TGCAGTGCCGACGCCAGTAGGACTAGCGGGAGTTCTAATGAGCAGTTCTTC; CDR3 protein: CSADASRTSGSSNEQFF
V gene: TRBV7-8; D gene: NA; clone size: few; J gene: TRBJ1-1; CDR3 DNA: TGTGCCAGCAGCCCCAGGGCGGGAAGATCGAACACTGAAGCTTTCTTT; CDR3 protein: CASSPRAGRSNTEAFF
V gene: TRBV5-5; D gene: NA; clone size: few; J gene: TRBJ2-7; CDR3 DNA: TGTGCCAGCAGCTTTGGGTCCGTCTACGAGCAGTACTTC; CDR3 protein: CASSFGSVYEQYF
V gene: TRBV29-1; D gene: NA; clone size: few; J gene: TRBJ2-5; CDR3 DNA: TGCAGCGTTGAATACGGGTCGTTGCGGGGAGAGACCCAGTACTTC; CDR3 protein: CSVEYGSLRGETQYF
V gene: TRBV5-1; D gene: TRBD1; clone size: NA; J gene: TRBJ2-5; CDR3 DNA: TGCGCCAGCAGCTGGACAGGGGGCCTAAAGGAAGAGACCCAGTACTTC; CDR3 protein: CASSWTGGLKEETQYF
V gene: TRBV5-5; D gene: NA; clone size: NA; J gene: TRBJ2-1; CDR3 DNA: TGTGCCAGCAGCCCCAGGGCGAGCTCCTACAATGAGCAGTTCTTC; CDR3 protein: CASSPRASSYNEQFF
V gene: TRBV12-3/TRBV12-4; D gene: NA; clone size: NA; J gene: TRBJ2-3; CDR3 DNA: TGTGCCAGCAGTTGGACAGAAGGGGGACCGTATTTT; CDR3 protein: CASSWTEGGPYF
V gene: TRBV20-1; D gene: TRBD2; clone size: few; J gene: TRBJ2-1; CDR3 DNA: TGCAGTGCTAGAGATTCGGGGGGTGGGGGGAATGAGCAGTTCTTC; CDR3 protein: CSARDSGGGGNEQFF
V gene: TRBV10-3; D gene: NA; clone size: once; J gene: TRBJ2-7; CDR3 DNA: TGTGCCATCTCAGGGGCCGTTGCCTACGAGCAGTACTTC; CDR3 protein: CAISGAVAYEQYF
V gene: TRBV29-1; D gene: TRBD1; clone size: NA; J gene: TRBJ1-1; CDR3 DNA: TGCAGCGTTCGGACAGGGAAAGCTTTCTTT; CDR3 protein: CSVRTGKAFF
V gene: TRBV4-2; D gene: NA; clone size: few; J gene: TRBJ2-7; CDR3 DNA: TGTGCCAGCAGCCAAGAAGTGGAGGCAGAAACCTACGAGCAGTACTTC; CDR3 protein: CASSQEVEAETYEQYF
V gene: TRBV14; D gene: NA; clone size: few; J gene: TRBJ2-7; CDR3 DNA: TGTGCCAGCAGCCAAATCGGTGCAGGATCCTACGAGCAGTACTTC; CDR3 protein: CASSQIGAGSYEQYF
V gene: TRBV6-2/TRBV6-3; D gene: TRBD2; clone size: NA; J gene: TRBJ2-1; CDR3 DNA: TGTGCCAGCAGTTACTCGAAGATAGCGGGATTGGCTGAGCAGTTCTTC; CDR3 protein: CASSYSKIAGLAEQFF
V gene: TRBV2; D gene: NA; clone size: NA; J gene: TRBJ2-2; CDR3 DNA: TGTGCCAGCACGGTCCGGGAGACCGGGGAGCTGTTTTTT; CDR3 protein: CASTVRETGELFF
V gene: TRBV27; D gene: NA; clone size: few; J gene: TRBJ2-5; CDR3 DNA: TGTGCCAGCAGTCCACTCCGACCCGACCGCGTGGAGACCCAGTACTTC; CDR3 protein: CASSPLRPDRVETQYF
V gene: TRBV24-1; D gene: TRBD2; clone size: few; J gene: TRBJ2-3; CDR3 DNA: TGTGCCACCAGGGGCGGACTAGCGGGAGGGACGAGACCAGATACGCAGTATTTT; CDR3 protein: CATRGGLAGGTRPDTQYF
V gene: TRBV7-3; D gene: NA; clone size: NA; J gene: TRBJ2-5; CDR3 DNA: TGTGCCAGCAGCTTAATTGGCGAGGAAGAGACCCAGTACTTC; CDR3 protein: CASSLIGEEETQYF
V gene: TRBV29-1; D gene: TRBD2; clone size: NA; J gene: TRBJ2-1; CDR3 DNA: TGCAGCGTAACCTGGCTAGCGGGGGGAATCAATGAGCAGTTCTTC; CDR3 protein: CSVTWLAGGINEQFF
V gene: TRBV7-9; D gene: NA; clone size: NA; J gene: TRBJ2-2; CDR3 DNA: TGTGCCAGCAGCTTCGATGTGGACACCGGGGAGCTGTTTTTT; CDR3 protein: CASSFDVDTGELFF
V gene: TRBV27; D gene: TRBD1; clone size: few; J gene: TRBJ1-1; CDR3 DNA: TGTGCCAGCAACCCCCTCCCCGGGACAGGGGGCCCTGGGGCTGAAGCTTTCTTT; CDR3 protein: CASNPLPGTGGPGAEAFF
V gene: TRBV7-6; D gene: TRBD2; clone size: NA; J gene: TRBJ2-3; CDR3 DNA: TGTGCCAGCAGCTCGGGGACTAGCGGTATCACAGATACGCAGTATTTT; CDR3 protein: CASSSGTSGITDTQYF
V gene: TRBV29-1; D gene: NA; clone size: many; J gene: TRBJ1-1; CDR3 DNA: TGCAGCGTTGTCTTACAGTTGAACACTGAAGCTTTCTTT; CDR3 protein: CSVVLQLNTEAFF
V gene: TRBV5-1; D gene: NA; clone size: NA; J gene: TRBJ1-4; CDR3 DNA: TGCGCCAGCAGCCTGGACAGCTCTAATGAAAAACTGTTTTTT; CDR3 protein: CASSLDSSNEKLFF
V gene: TRBV4-3; D gene: NA; clone size: few; J gene: TRBJ1-2; CDR3 DNA: TGCGCCAGCAGCCAAGATAGAGGGTCCAACTATGGCTACACCTTC; CDR3 protein: CASSQDRGSNYGYTF
V gene: TRBV20-1; D gene: NA; clone size: NA; J gene: TRBJ2-2; CDR3 DNA: TGCAGTGCTAGAGATCCACTAGCGAACACCGGGGAGCTGTTTTTT; CDR3 protein: CSARDPLANTGELFF
V gene: TRBV3-1; D gene: NA; clone size: NA; J gene: TRBJ1-3; CDR3 DNA: TGTGCCAGCAGCCAAGATTACGGCTCTGGAAACACCATATATTTT; CDR3 protein: CASSQDYGSGNTIYF
V gene: TRBV7-2; D gene: NA; clone size: NA; J gene: TRBJ2-5; CDR3 DNA: TGTGCCAGCAGCTCGCGGAGACAGTCCTCCAAAGAGACCCAGTACTTC; CDR3 protein: CASSSRRQSSKETQYF
V gene: TRBV7-3; D gene: NA; clone size: NA; J gene: TRBJ2-1; CDR3 DNA: TGTGCCAGCAGCCTGGTCCCGGGAATCAATGAGCAGTTCTTC; CDR3 protein: CASSLVPGINEQFF
V gene: TRBV7-8; D gene: TRBD2; clone size: NA; J gene: TRBJ2-7; CDR3 DNA: TGTGCCAGCAGCTCTCTAGCGGGAGAGGGGGAGCAGTACTTC; CDR3 protein: CASSSLAGEGEQYF
V gene: TRBV20-1; D gene: NA; clone size: few; J gene: TRBJ2-2; CDR3 DNA: TGCAGTGCTAGGCCCGGGACGGGGAACACCGGGGAGCTGTTTTTT; CDR3 protein: CSARPGTGNTGELFF
V gene: TRBV27; D gene: NA; clone size: few; J gene: TRBJ2-7; CDR3 DNA: TGTGCCAGCAGCTCACCCGGACAGAGCTCCTACGAGCAGTACTTC; CDR3 protein: CASSSPGQSSYEQYF
V gene: TRBV20-1; D gene: NA; clone size: few; J gene: TRBJ2-1; CDR3 DNA: TGCAGTGCTAGAGATCTTGTGGCTAGCAGATACAATGAGCAGTTCTTC; CDR3 protein: CSARDLVASRYNEQFF
V gene: TRBV5-6; D gene: NA; clone size: NA; J gene: TRBJ2-3; CDR3 DNA: TGTGCCAGCAGCTTGGGACAGGCTAGCACAGATACGCAGTATTTT; CDR3 protein: CASSLGQASTDTQYF
V gene: TRBV28; D gene: TRBD1; clone size: NA; J gene: TRBJ1-1; CDR3 DNA: TGTGCCAGCAGTTTAAAGGACAGGGAGACTTTCTTT; CDR3 protein: CASSLKDRETFF
V gene: TRBV29-1; D gene: NA; clone size: NA; J gene: TRBJ2-3; CDR3 DNA: TGCAGCATGTGGGGGACACCTATACACACAGATACGCAGTATTTT; CDR3 protein: CSMWGTPIHTDTQYF
V gene: TRBV6-2/TRBV6-3; D gene: TRBD1; clone size: many; J gene: TRBJ2-7; CDR3 DNA: TGTGCCAGCAGTTACTCGCCAGGGGGCTACGAGCAGTACTTC; CDR3 protein: CASSYSPGGYEQYF
V gene: TRBV15; D gene: NA; clone size: few; J gene: TRBJ2-1; CDR3 DNA: TGTGCCACCGGGGGGCCAGAGCAGTTCTTC; CDR3 protein: CATGGPEQFF
V gene: TRBV28; D gene: TRBD1; clone size: few; J gene: TRBJ2-7; CDR3 DNA: TGTGCCAGCAGTTTCCGGGACAGGGATGCTTTCGGGCAGTACTTC; CDR3 protein: CASSFRDRDAFGQYF